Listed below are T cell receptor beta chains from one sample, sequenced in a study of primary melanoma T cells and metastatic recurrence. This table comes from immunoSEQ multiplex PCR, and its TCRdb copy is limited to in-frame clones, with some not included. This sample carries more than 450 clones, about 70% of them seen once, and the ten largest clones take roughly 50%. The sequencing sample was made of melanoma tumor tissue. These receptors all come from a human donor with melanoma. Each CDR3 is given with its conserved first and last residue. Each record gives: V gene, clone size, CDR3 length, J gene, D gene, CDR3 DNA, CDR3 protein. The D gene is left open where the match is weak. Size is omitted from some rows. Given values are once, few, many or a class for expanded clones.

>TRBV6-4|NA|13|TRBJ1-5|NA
TGTGCCAGCAGTTACTTTGGCAATCAGCCCCAGCATTTT
CASSYFGNQPQHF
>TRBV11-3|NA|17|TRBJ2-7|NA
TGTGCCAGCACCTTAGGGGGGTACAGCGGCGTAACCTACGAGCAGTACTTC
CASTLGGYSGVTYEQYF
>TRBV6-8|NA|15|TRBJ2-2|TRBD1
TGTGCCAGCAGGGACACAGGGGGCGCGTCTGGGGAGCTGTTTTTT
CASRDTGGASGELFF
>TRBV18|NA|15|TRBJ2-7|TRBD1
TGTGCCAGCTCACCTTCAAAGACAGGGGTAGGTGAGCAGTACTTC
CASSPSKTGVGEQYF
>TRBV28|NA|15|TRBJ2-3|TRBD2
TGTGCCAGCAGTTTCCCCACTAGCGGCACAGATACGCAGTATTTT
CASSFPTSGTDTQYF
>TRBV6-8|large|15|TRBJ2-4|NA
TGTGCCAGCAACTCGAAAGGGGCAGGAGGAAACATTCAGTACTTC
CASNSKGAGGNIQYF
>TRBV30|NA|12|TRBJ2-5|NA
TGTGCCTGGAGTATGGGCGGAGAGACCCAGTACTTC
CAWSMGGETQYF
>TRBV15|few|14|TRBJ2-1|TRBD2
TGTGCCACCAGCTCGGGAGGAGGGTACAATGAGCAGTTCTTC
CATSSGGGYNEQFF
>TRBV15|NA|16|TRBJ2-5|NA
TGTGCCACCAGCAGAGATGGCGCAGGGGGGGGTGAGACCCAGTACTTC
CATSRDGAGGGETQYF
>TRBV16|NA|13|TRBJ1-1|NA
TGTGCCAGCAGCCAAGAGGGAGGCACTGAAGCTTTCTTT
CASSQEGGTEAFF
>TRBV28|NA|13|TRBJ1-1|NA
TGTGCCAGCCGAACCAATCTGAACACTGAAGCTTTCTTT
CASRTNLNTEAFF
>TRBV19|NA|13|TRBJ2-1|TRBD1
TGTGCCAGTACCGGACAGGGGTTGAATGAGCAGTTCTTC
CASTGQGLNEQFF
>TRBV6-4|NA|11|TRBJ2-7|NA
TGTGCCAGCAGCGGAAAGGGGGAGCAGTACTTC
CASSGKGEQYF
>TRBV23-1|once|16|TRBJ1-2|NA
TGCGCCAGCAGTCAAGGGGGGAGGGGTGACCCTCGGGGCTACACCTTC
CASSQGGRGDPRGYTF
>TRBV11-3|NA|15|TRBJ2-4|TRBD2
TGTGCCAGCAGCTTCAGCGGGAGTGGGGAAAACATTCAGTACTTC
CASSFSGSGENIQYF
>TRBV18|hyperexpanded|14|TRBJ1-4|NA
TGTGCCAGCTCACCACCCCCCGGGGGTGAAAAACTGTTTTTT
CASSPPPGGEKLFF
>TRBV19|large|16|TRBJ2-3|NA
TGTGCCAGTAGTAGATGGACACTGATACGCACAGATACGCAGTATTTT
CASSRWTLIRTDTQYF
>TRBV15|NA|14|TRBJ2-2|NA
TGTGCCACCAGCCTTGGGGGCGACACCGGGGAGCTGTTTTTT
CATSLGGDTGELFF
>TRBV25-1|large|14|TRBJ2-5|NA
TGTGCCAGCAGTGAAAGGGGCCACCAAGAGACCCAGTACTTC
CASSERGHQETQYF
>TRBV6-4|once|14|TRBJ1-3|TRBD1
TGTGCCAGCAGTGAAGGACAGGGTGGAAACACCATATATTTT
CASSEGQGGNTIYF
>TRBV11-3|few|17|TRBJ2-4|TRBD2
TGTGCCAGCAGTCCCCCGGGACTAGCGGGAGTCTCAGGCATTCAGTACTTC
CASSPPGLAGVSGIQYF
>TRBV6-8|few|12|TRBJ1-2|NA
TGTGCCATCAGGCAGGGTGGCTATGGCTACACCTTC
CAIRQGGYGYTF
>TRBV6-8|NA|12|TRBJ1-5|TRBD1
TGTGCAACAGGGGGGAGGAATCAGCCCCAGCATTTT
CATGGRNQPQHF
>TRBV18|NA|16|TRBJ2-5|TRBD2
TGTGCCAGCTCACCATCACTAGCGGGGGTTAGCGAGACCCAGTACTTC
CASSPSLAGVSETQYF
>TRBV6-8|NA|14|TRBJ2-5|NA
TGTGCCAGCGAAACAGGGGGGGTTCAAGAGACCCAGTACTTC
CASETGGVQETQYF
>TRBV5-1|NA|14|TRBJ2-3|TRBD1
TGCGCCAGCAGGAACAGGGGGCGAGCAGATACGCAGTATTTT
CASRNRGRADTQYF